What follows is one T cell receptor beta chain and its context. One end of the junction varies from germline; a read error may be responsible. The CDR3 is 15 amino acids. Germline CDR1 SSHAT, CDR2 FNYEAQ (reference sequence). These data belong to a study of PD-L1 blockade in urothelial cancer. Study in general: Investigators checked blood 3 weeks (second dose) and 6 weeks after treatment start.

As for time point: peripheral blood 6 weeks after treatment start. Some clones are missing from TCRdb's copy, which holds only in-frame ones; the method was immunoSEQ multiplex PCR. Counted here are 50,000 or so clones, approximately 86% occurring once; the ten biggest clones make up 10%. The sequence was obtained from a man in his fifties or sixties with urothelial cancer. The chain carries TRBV7-7 and TRBJ2-1; D remains ambiguous. This sample comprised PBMCs, obtained around atezolizumab (anti-PD-L1) treatment. CDR3 loop: CASSPYSSSYNEQFF. As DNA, the CDR3 is TGTGCTAGCAGCCCCTACAGCAGCTCCTACAATGAGCAGTTCTTC.